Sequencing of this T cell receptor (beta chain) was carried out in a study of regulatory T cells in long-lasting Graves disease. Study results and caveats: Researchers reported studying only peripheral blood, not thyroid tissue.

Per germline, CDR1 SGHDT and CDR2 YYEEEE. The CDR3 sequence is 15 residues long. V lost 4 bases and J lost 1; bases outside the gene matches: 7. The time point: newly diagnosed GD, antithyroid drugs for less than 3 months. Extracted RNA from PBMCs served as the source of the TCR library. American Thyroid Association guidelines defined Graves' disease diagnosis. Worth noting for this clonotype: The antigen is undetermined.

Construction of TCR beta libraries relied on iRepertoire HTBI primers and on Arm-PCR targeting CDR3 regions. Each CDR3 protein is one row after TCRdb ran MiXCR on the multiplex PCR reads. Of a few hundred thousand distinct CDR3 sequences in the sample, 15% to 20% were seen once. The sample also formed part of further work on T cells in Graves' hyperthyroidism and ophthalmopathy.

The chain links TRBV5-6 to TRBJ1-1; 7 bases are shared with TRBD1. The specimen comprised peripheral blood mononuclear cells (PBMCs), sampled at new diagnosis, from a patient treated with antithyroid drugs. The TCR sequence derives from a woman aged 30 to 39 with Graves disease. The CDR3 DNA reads TGTGCCAGCAGCAGCTACAGGGGTGGGAACACTGAAGCTTTCTTT. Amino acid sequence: CASSSYRGGNTEAFF.